This TCR beta chain derives from a study of T cells after yellow fever vaccination. This CDR3 is 14 amino acids long. Trimming shortened V by 4 bases and J by 3 bases, and 10 bases separated the two germline ends. Germline CDR1 LNHDA, CDR2 SQIVND (reference sequence). TCRdb independently ran MiXCR on the 5' RACE reads; one entry per CDR3 protein. The data show 500,000 to 650,000 distinct CDR3 sequences, less than 20% seen once. Whole-study findings and limits: Most clones from primary vaccination were detected again post-booster (approximately 97% CD4, approximately 90% CD8).

This clonotype was seen ten or more times. Its specificity is not known. The clonotype originates from a man aged 18 to 35 who received the YFV17D yellow fever vaccine. The V call is TRBV19, the J call TRBJ2-1; D ambiguous. Sequencing used PBMCs, obtained less than 6 days after the first yellow fever vaccination. The CDR3 nucleotides read TGTGCCAGTAGTACCGACGGGTACTACAATGAGCAGTTCTTC. Protein sequence: CASSTDGYYNEQFF.